This T cell receptor beta chain derives from a study of human T cells and chemical hapten exposure. About the research overall: The scalp of each patient received a weekly diphenylcyclopropenone dose for the full roughly 24-week study. Patches with 0.01% DPC went on the upper back, and the tests were read at 6 days.

Described time point: patch test 1, 2 weeks after DPC sensitization. The treatment: therapeutic diphenylcyclopropenone sensitization with weekly scalp DPC. Separate cDNA molecules received unique molecular identifiers, which the library attached to them. MiXCR, run by TCRdb on the RACE reads, gives a single entry per CDR3 protein. The data contain some 340,000 distinct CDR3 sequences, roughly 6.9% of them singletons. Whole-study results and caveats: Every donor had alopecia, and their immune response may therefore differ from healthy people's.

This clonotype has a handful of counts. Its target is unknown. Trimming shortened V by 2 bases and J by 3 bases, and 13 bases separated the two germline ends. The germline gives CDR1 DFQATT, CDR2 SNEGSKA (reference sequence). The CDR3 runs to 14 residues. V is TRBV20-1 and J is TRBJ1-1, with D possibly TRBD1 on 6 matching bases. The origin of this receptor is a woman aged 18-35 years with alopecia areata. Some clones in this sample may be carry-over from other donors' samples. The specimen comprised whole blood, sampled in connection with sensitization to the hapten diphenylcyclopropenone (DPC). The CDR3 sequence: CSARKTGWDTEAFF. Here the CDR3 DNA reads TGCAGTGCTAGAAAAACAGGGTGGGACACTGAAGCTTTCTTT.